This is a list of T cell receptor beta chains from one sample in a study of T-cell reconstitution after alpha-beta-depleted transplantation in children. TCRdb reprocessed the PCR reads via MiXCR and lists one record per CDR3 protein. The sample includes hundreds of thousands of distinct CDR3 sequences, 9.5% to 15% of them seen just once. Sequenced here: PBMCs from the stem cell graft donor, sampled from the stem cell graft. These receptor sequences come from a human donor who donated a stem cell graft to a child with acute lymphoblastic leukemia. Each CDR3 is given with its conserved first and last residue. The D gene is left open where the match is weak. The size entry is marked missing in some rows and otherwise reads once, few, many or a size class.

size	J	D	V	DNA	CDR3
many	TRBJ1-1	NA	TRBV5-6	TGTGCCAGCAGCCTGGACAGCCCTACTGAAGCTTTCTTT	CASSLDSPTEAFF
many	TRBJ2-1	TRBD2	TRBV20-1	TGCAGTGCTTGTAGACTAGCGGGGTACAATGAGCAGTTCTTC	CSACRLAGYNEQFF
many	TRBJ2-1	TRBD2	TRBV20-1	TGCAGTGCCCCTCCCGCTAGCGGGGGACATGAGCAGTTCTTC	CSAPPASGGHEQFF
many	TRBJ2-3	TRBD2	TRBV4-3	TGCGCCAGCAGCGCCGGGACTAGCCCCACAGATACGCAGTATTTT	CASSAGTSPTDTQYF
few	TRBJ2-1	TRBD1	TRBV5-1	TGCGCCAGCAGCCCCTCAGGGGGTGCCTCCTACAATGAGCAGTTCTTC	CASSPSGGASYNEQFF
many	TRBJ2-1	TRBD2	TRBV9	TGTGCCAGCAGCGTCGCCGGGAGGGTTAATGAGCAGTTCTTC	CASSVAGRVNEQFF
many	TRBJ2-7	NA	TRBV28	TGTGCCAGCAGTTTATCCCCAGGAATTTACGAGCAGTACTTC	CASSLSPGIYEQYF
many	TRBJ2-6	NA	TRBV14	TGTGCCAGCAGCTTTCGACAGGGAGGAGGTGGGGCCAACGTCCTGACTTTC	CASSFRQGGGGANVLTF
many	TRBJ1-5	NA	TRBV27	TGTGCCAGCAGTTTCCAGGGTCGACAGCCCCAGCATTTT	CASSFQGRQPQHF
NA	TRBJ2-7	TRBD1	TRBV4-2	TGTGCCAGGAGCCTCTGGACAGGAAACTACGAGCAGTACTTC	CARSLWTGNYEQYF
many	TRBJ1-2	NA	TRBV27	TGTGCCAGCAGCCATGGGGGCAGTAACTATGGCTACACCTTC	CASSHGGSNYGYTF
many	TRBJ2-3	TRBD2	TRBV27	TGTGTCTCCTGGCGGGGGGACACAGATACGCAGTATTTT	CVSWRGDTDTQYF
many	TRBJ1-1	NA	TRBV12-5	TGTGCTAGTGGTTTAGGGATCCAGAACACTGAAGCTTTCTTT	CASGLGIQNTEAFF
many	TRBJ2-7	TRBD1	TRBV6-1	TGTGCCAGCGTGAAAGGGACAGTGGTCTACGAGCAGTACTTC	CASVKGTVVYEQYF
many	TRBJ2-1	TRBD2	TRBV20-1	TGCAGTGCTAGAGATCTCGAAGCGGGAGGGTACAATGAGCAGTTCTTC	CSARDLEAGGYNEQFF
many	TRBJ1-2	NA	TRBV19	TGTGCCAGTAGTAGTGGTCGAATCTATGGCTACACCTTC	CASSSGRIYGYTF
many	TRBJ2-2	NA	TRBV10-3	TGTGCCATCACGGTCGTGTCCGGGGCGAGGAACACCGGGGAGCTGTTTTTT	CAITVVSGARNTGELFF
NA	TRBJ2-1	NA	TRBV20-1	TGCAGTGCAGAGCCCAGGGACTGGGGAGGTGAGCAGTTCTTC	CSAEPRDWGGEQFF
many	TRBJ2-6	NA	TRBV11-1	TGTGCCAGCAGCTTCCCAGCACCCTCGAGATTCGCTGGGGCCAACGTCCTGACTTTC	CASSFPAPSRFAGANVLTF
many	TRBJ1-2	NA	TRBV28	TGTGCCAGCAGTTTAAACGGCTATGGCTACACCTTC	CASSLNGYGYTF
NA	TRBJ2-3	NA	TRBV4-2	TGTGCCAGCAGCCAAGAGGCCCGGGGCACAGATACGCAGTATTTT	CASSQEARGTDTQYF
NA	TRBJ1-3	NA	TRBV5-1	TGCGCCAGCAGTTTGCATAGCTCTGGAAACGCCATATATTTT	CASSLHSSGNAIYF
many	TRBJ1-2	NA	TRBV5-6	TGTGCCAGCAGCGAGGGTCTCTATGGCTACACCTTC	CASSEGLYGYTF
NA	TRBJ2-5	TRBD2	TRBV11-1	TGTGCCAGCAGCTCCCCTTTTTCGGGGCTAGCGGGGACTCTCGAGACCCAGTACTTC	CASSSPFSGLAGTLETQYF
many	TRBJ2-1	NA	TRBV20-1	TGCAGTGGCCGGGGGACGAGCTCCTACAATGAGCAGTTCTTC	CSGRGTSSYNEQFF
NA	TRBJ2-2	NA	TRBV11-1	TGTGCCAGCAGCTTAGCCGATCTTTTTGACAGGAACACCGGGGAGCTGTTTTTT	CASSLADLFDRNTGELFF
many	TRBJ1-3	NA	TRBV2	TGTGCCAGCAGTTTGACACTTTCTGGAAACACCATATATTTT	CASSLTLSGNTIYF
many	TRBJ1-5	NA	TRBV7-2	TGTGCCAGCAGCTCGGGACCTGGCCCTAATCAGCCCCAGCATTTT	CASSSGPGPNQPQHF
many	TRBJ1-5	NA	TRBV4-3	TGCGCCAGCAGCCAGAGAATCGGGGTGGGGAATCAGCCCCAGCATTTT	CASSQRIGVGNQPQHF
many	TRBJ2-3	TRBD2	TRBV20-1	TGCAGTCCAGAGGACCAGCGGGGAATAGATACGCAGTATTTT	CSPEDQRGIDTQYF
NA	TRBJ2-7	TRBD2	TRBV20-1	TGCAGTGCTAGGGACTCGCTAGCGGGGGGCCATAACGAGCAGTACTTC	CSARDSLAGGHNEQYF
many	TRBJ2-7	NA	TRBV20-1	TGCAGTGCTAGAGTGGGGTACGAGCAGTACTTC	CSARVGYEQYF
many	TRBJ2-3	TRBD2	TRBV4-2	TGTGCCAGCAGCCAATGGGGAGGGCCTAGCACAGATACGCAGTATTTT	CASSQWGGPSTDTQYF
few	TRBJ2-3	TRBD2	TRBV20-1	TGCAGTGCTAGAGAGCGGGGGGGTGGAGATACGCAGTATTTT	CSARERGGGDTQYF
few	TRBJ1-2	NA	TRBV6-5	TGTGCCAGCAGTTATACCGCATCAAGGGGGGGCGATGGCTACACCTTC	CASSYTASRGGDGYTF
many	TRBJ2-7	TRBD2	TRBV11-1	TGTGCCAGCTCTTCGGGGGGCTACGAGCAGTACTTC	CASSSGGYEQYF
many	TRBJ1-2	TRBD1	TRBV12-3/TRBV12-4	TGTGCCAGCAACCTGGGACAGGGGGCTGGTGGCTACACCTTC	CASNLGQGAGGYTF
many	TRBJ2-2	NA	TRBV10-3	TGTGCCATCAGTGAGATCAGTATCGCGAACACCGGGGAGCTGTTTTTT	CAISEISIANTGELFF
many	TRBJ2-2	TRBD1	TRBV5-5	TGTGCCAGCAGGCCCCTTGCAGGGGGCACCGGGGAGCTGTTTTTT	CASRPLAGGTGELFF
few	TRBJ2-1	NA	TRBV6-4	TGTGCCAGCAGTGACTCTTCAGGTTCCTACAATGAGCAGTTCTTC	CASSDSSGSYNEQFF
many	TRBJ2-7	TRBD2	TRBV5-1	TGCGCCAGCAGCTCCGCCGGGGGAGCGGGAGACGAGCAGTACTTC	CASSSAGGAGDEQYF
NA	TRBJ1-4	NA	TRBV20-1	TGCAGTGCTAGTAACCAGAATGAAAAACTGTTTTTT	CSASNQNEKLFF
NA	TRBJ2-2	NA	TRBV10-3	TGTGCCATCAGTGAGTCTGGGGGATACGGGGAGCTGTTTTTT	CAISESGGYGELFF
NA	TRBJ2-3	NA	TRBV28	TGTGCCAGCCGACAATTCACAGATACGCAGTATTTT	CASRQFTDTQYF
NA	TRBJ1-1	NA	TRBV18	TGTGCCAGCTCGCAGACCGAGAACACTGAAGCTTTCTTT	CASSQTENTEAFF
many	TRBJ1-4	NA	TRBV5-1	TGCGCCAGCAGCTTGGGACAGGTGAATGAAAAACTGTTTTTT	CASSLGQVNEKLFF
many	TRBJ2-7	NA	TRBV5-6	TGTGCCAGCAGCTTGTATCACAGGGCAGACTACGAGCAGTACTTC	CASSLYHRADYEQYF
many	TRBJ2-5	NA	TRBV7-9	TGTGCCAGCAATGGAGAGACCCAGTACTTC	CASNGETQYF
many	TRBJ2-3	TRBD2	TRBV27	TGTGCCAGCCGGCGGGAGGTAGGCACAGATACGCAGTATTTT	CASRREVGTDTQYF
many	TRBJ2-3	NA	TRBV9	TGTGCCAGCAGCGTAACGGAGGCCGCTTTAGATACGCAGTATTTT	CASSVTEAALDTQYF
many	TRBJ2-1	NA	TRBV5-6	TGTGCCAGCAGCTTGGTTGGCGCCTACAATGAGCAGTTCTTC	CASSLVGAYNEQFF
many	TRBJ2-2	NA	TRBV20-1	TGCAGTGCTCCACGCCCAAACACCGGGGAGCTGTTTTTT	CSAPRPNTGELFF
NA	TRBJ2-7	NA	TRBV5-4	TGTGCCAGCAGCTTGGAACCGGGACGGGCCTACGAGCAGTACTTC	CASSLEPGRAYEQYF
many	TRBJ2-5	TRBD1	TRBV4-3	TGCGCCAGCAGCCAAGACTCGACAGGGGTCGAGACCCAGTACTTC	CASSQDSTGVETQYF
many	TRBJ2-1	TRBD2	TRBV4-2	TGTGCCAGCAGCCAAGAGTTGCTAGATAGACTAGCGGGAGTAGGCAATGAGCAGTTCTTC	CASSQELLDRLAGVGNEQFF